The T cell receptor (beta chain) under discussion was sequenced for a study of T cells after yellow fever vaccination. Losses at the gene ends were 3 bases for V and 8 bases for J; bases not matched to a gene: 7. Per germline, CDR1 SGHDT and CDR2 YYEEEE. The CDR3 totals 15 residues. It was through 5'RACE template switching that TCR cDNA was made, with a universal primer site and UMIs added. MiXCR, run by TCRdb on the 5' RACE reads, gives a single entry per CDR3 protein. This sample has 240,000 or so distinct CDR3 sequences, with roughly 7.2% found just once. This clonotype was detected only a few times.

The material was CD4+ T cells sorted from PBMCs, obtained 15 days after the yellow fever booster vaccination. This clonotype originated in a man under 40 who received the YFV17D yellow fever vaccine. The chain joins TRBV5-6 to TRBJ1-6; the match to TRBD1 covers 8 bases. This CDR3 is CASSYPTGVHSPLHF. CDR3 in DNA: TGTGCCAGCAGCTACCCGACAGGGGTCCATTCACCCCTCCACTTT.